Below, 21 T cell receptor beta chains from the same sample are listed, as sequenced in a study of shared clonotypes between healthy human individuals (dated by TCRdb to 2020 to 2021). The library relied on the immunoSEQ multiplex PCR assay. The clones in this table, taken by TCRdb from immuneACCESS, are in-frame only. Not every clone is retained; where verified, under half of the shortfall comes from an unresolved V gene, and the cause of the rest is unknown. The table for this sample lists roughly 760,000 clones; about 74% of them were counted only once. The ten largest clones take up over 1.5% of the sample. Sequenced material: memory CD4+ T cells sorted from blood. Reading the label with the study, this specimen's cell subset or site is: CD45RA-negative fraction. The origin of the receptors is a woman younger than 45 in good health.

V and J are TRBV2 and TRBJ1-6; 7 positions agree with TRBD1. In germline, CDR1 is SNHLY, CDR2 FYNNEI. With 3 bases clipped from V and 7 bases from J, the junction kept 9 bases outside the gene matches. This CDR3 spans 16 amino acids. DNA of the CDR3: TGTGCCAGCAGTGATTTGGCGACAGGGTCCAATTCACCCCTCCACTTT. Amino acids: CASSDLATGSNSPLHF.

The chain combines TRBV5-6 with TRBJ1-2; 10 bases are a match to TRBD1. Germline CDR1 and CDR2: SGHDT and YYEEEE. With 7 bases clipped from V and 3 bases from J, the junction kept 6 bases outside the gene matches. The CDR3 has 14 residues. The CDR3 region has the DNA TGTGCCAGCGCGTGGGGGACAGGGGACTATGGCTACACCTTC. Protein product: CASAWGTGDYGYTF.

V is TRBV28 and J is TRBJ1-4; D gene ambiguous. CDR1 is MDHEN, CDR2 SYDVKM, per germline. The CDR3 consists of 17 residues. The V end was cut by 4 bases, the J end by 1 base, with 16 bases between. For the CDR3, the DNA is TGTGCCAGCAGTTCCTACTACAGCCTCGGAACTAATGAAAAACTGTTTTTT. This sequence encodes CASSSYYSLGTNEKLFF.

This clone was seen a single time. This chain connects TRBV5-1 to TRBJ2-2, with D tentatively TRBD2 (6 bases). Germline V gene data show CDR1 as SGHRS and CDR2 as YFSETQ. V lost 5 bases, J lost 0 bases, and 14 bases lay in between. The CDR3 consists of 16 residues. CDR3 residues: CASSQAASANTGELFF. DNA of the CDR3: TGCGCCAGCAGTCAAGCCGCTAGCGCGAACACCGGGGAGCTGTTTTTT.

V is TRBV4-1 and J is TRBJ1-5; no definite D call. The germline gives CDR1 MGHRA, CDR2 YSYEKL. V dropped 3 bases and J dropped 2 bases, with 14 bases sitting between them. This CDR3 region has 16 residues. In nucleotides, the CDR3 is TGCGCCAGCAGCCATGGTCTTCTAGTGGGCAATCAGCCCCAGCATTTT. This sequence encodes CASSHGLLVGNQPQHF.

This clone has a single count. The V and J genes are TRBV6-6 and TRBJ2-7; TRBD1 might be the D (6 bases). CDR1 and CDR2 (germline): MNHNY, SVGAGI (reference sequence). V was shortened by 2 bases and J by 10 bases, with 12 bases between the two germline ends. The CDR3 consists of 12 residues. The CDR3 sequence: CASSYDRLRQYF. The CDR3 DNA is TGTGCCAGCAGTTACGACAGGCTTCGTCAGTACTTC.

This chain connects TRBV11-2 to TRBJ2-5; 7 nucleotides agree with TRBD1. Germline V CDR1 and CDR2: SGHAT, FQNNGV. This CDR3 is 14 amino acids long. V was clipped by 0 bases and J by 2 bases; unmatched bases: 0. Here the CDR3 reads CASSLDRGQETQYF. CDR3 nucleotides: TGTGCCAGCAGCTTAGACAGGGGGCAAGAGACCCAGTACTTC.

The genes are TRBV5-1 and TRBJ2-7; a possible D gene is TRBD1 (6 bases). This CDR3 has 15 residues. Germline CDR1 and CDR2: SGHRS and YFSETQ. Trimming took off 5 bases at V and 0 bases at J, with 15 bases between the two ends. This CDR3 reads CASRSGHPGSYEQYF. CDR3 in DNA: TGCGCCAGCAGATCGGGACACCCAGGCTCCTACGAGCAGTACTTC.

This clone was counted between two and nine times. V and J are TRBV11-2 and TRBJ1-5; the match to TRBD1 covers 7 bases. This CDR3 has 15 amino acids. V lost 3 bases and J lost 6; bases outside the gene matches: 8. Per the germline V gene, CDR1 is SGHAT and CDR2 is FQNNGV. CDR3 sequence: CASSLTGSAGQPQHF. CDR3 in DNA: TGTGCCAGCAGCTTGACAGGGTCGGCAGGTCAGCCCCAGCATTTT.

This clone was detected only once. V and J are TRBV12-5 and TRBJ2-2, with 8 positions matching TRBD2. There are 17 residues in the CDR3. Trimming cost V 7 bases and J 4 bases; bases outside gene matches: 14. Germline loops: CDR1 LGHNT, CDR2 FRNRAP. The CDR3 reads CASASGPGGPGTGELFF. CDR3 coding DNA: TGTGCTAGTGCCTCTGGACCGGGAGGGCCTGGCACCGGGGAGCTGTTTTTT.

This clone was detected many times. The CDR3 DNA follows: TGCGCCAGCAGCTCGCCCGGGACTAGCGGCCTTAATGAGCAGTTCTTC. Amino acids: CASSSPGTSGLNEQFF. This chain links TRBV5-1 with TRBJ2-1, with TRBD2 identical over 11 bases. The CDR3 loop spans 16 amino acids. Germline values: CDR1 SGHRS, CDR2 YFSETQ. V trimming: 3 bases; J trimming: 7 bases; junction bases outside the gene matches: 9.

J is TRBJ2-3 and V is TRBV19, with D possibly TRBD1 on 6 matching bases. Trimming took off 3 bases at V and 4 bases at J, with 14 bases between the two ends. The germline V gene encodes CDR1 LNHDA and CDR2 SQIVND (reference sequence). The CDR3 length is 15 residues. The CDR3 spells CASSIRDISPDTQYF. The CDR3 bases are TGTGCCAGTAGTATCCGGGACATCAGCCCAGATACGCAGTATTTT.

The genes are TRBV27 and TRBJ2-7, with TRBD1 identical over 10 bases. Losses at the gene ends were 5 bases for V and 7 bases for J; bases not matched to a gene: 14. The germline gives CDR1 MNHEY, CDR2 SMNVEV (reference sequence). The CDR3 has 16 amino acids. The CDR3 here is CASSTFPGQGLWEQYF. The CDR3 coding sequence is TGTGCCAGCAGTACATTTCCGGGACAGGGGTTATGGGAGCAGTACTTC.

V gene TRBV25-1 combines with J gene TRBJ1-1; 10 bases map to TRBD1. The CDR3 has 18 amino acids. Germline loops: CDR1 MGHDK, CDR2 SYGVNS. The V gene end was trimmed by 6 bases and the J gene end by 3 bases; junction bases not matched to a gene: 16. This CDR3 reads CASSPPRGDRGRYTEAFF. In nucleotides, the CDR3 is TGTGCCAGCAGCCCTCCCCGGGGGGACAGGGGAAGGTACACTGAAGCTTTCTTT.

The J gene is TRBJ1-2, the V gene TRBV23-1; D not resolved. TRBV23-1 falls under the ORF class, with uncertain function. Deletions cut 1 base from V and 4 bases from J, with 19 bases between. The CDR3 extends over 17 amino acids. The CDR3 DNA reads as TGCGCCAGCAGTCAATTGAGAGGGCAGGAACCCTTCTATGGCTACACCTTC. Translation: CASSQLRGQEPFYGYTF.

J is TRBJ2-7 and V is TRBV2; D may be TRBD1 (6 bases). V lost 4 bases and J 3 bases, leaving 7 bases between the germline ends. Germline V CDR1 and CDR2: SNHLY, FYNNEI. The CDR3 contains 12 residues. In nucleotides, the CDR3 is TGTGCCAGCAGTGGGACAGACTACGAGCAGTACTTC. It yields the protein CASSGTDYEQYF.

The chain links TRBV6-1 to TRBJ2-2, with 7 bases matching TRBD1. J gave up 2 bases and V 5 bases, and 5 bases lay outside the gene matches. Per the germline V gene, CDR1 is MNHNS and CDR2 is SASEGT. The CDR3 runs 15 residues. The CDR3 coding sequence is TGTGCCAGCAGTCCGGGACAGCCCAACACCGGGGAGCTGTTTTTT. It yields the protein CASSPGQPNTGELFF.

The J gene is TRBJ1-2, the V gene TRBV18; 8 bases are shared with TRBD1. The V segment lost 1 base and the J segment 6 bases; nucleotides outside the gene matches: 10. Germline CDR1 is KGHSH and CDR2 is LQKENI. This CDR3 is built from 16 residues. CDR3 protein: CASSPRNQGAGNGYTF. CDR3 in DNA: TGTGCCAGCTCACCACGAAATCAGGGGGCAGGCAATGGCTACACCTTC. The whole variable domain, filled in from reference TRBV18 and TRBJ1-2, reads NAGVMQNPRHLVRRRGQEARLRCSPMKGHSHVYWYRQLPEEGLKFMVYLQKENIIDESGMPKERFSAEFPKEGPSILRIQQVVRGDSAAYFCASSPRNQGAGNGYTFGSGTRLTVV.

The chain carries TRBV7-9 and TRBJ1-4, with 8 bases matching TRBD1. The CDR3 has 11 residues. The junction had 3 bases not matched to a gene; V was cut back by 5 bases and J by 13 bases. From germline, CDR1 is SEHNR and CDR2 FQNEAQ (reference sequence). The CDR3 reads CASSGQGRLFF. The CDR3 nucleotides read TGTGCCAGCAGCGGACAGGGAAGACTGTTTTTT.

V and J are TRBV6-1 and TRBJ2-7, with D perhaps TRBD1 (6 bases). Germline lookup yields CDR1 MNHNS and CDR2 SASEGT. Trimming took 6 bases from V and 3 from J, leaving 6 bases between them. This CDR3 spans 11 amino acids. The CDR3 coding sequence is TGTGCCAGCAGAGGGGGCTACGAGCAGTACTTC. Amino acids: CASRGGYEQYF.

This rearrangement joins TRBV11-2 to TRBJ1-3, with D uncertain. The CDR3 has 14 amino acids. Deletions cut 5 bases from V and 6 bases from J, with 14 bases between. Germline V gene sequence: CDR1 SGHAT, CDR2 FQNNGV. DNA of the CDR3: TGTGCCAGCAGCCTAGCCTCCTCGGCAAACACCATATATTTT. It translates to CASSLASSANTIYF.